The 20 T cell receptor beta chains given below trace back to one sample, sequenced in a study of T cells in localized non-small cell lung cancer. Some clones are missing from TCRdb's copy, which holds only in-frame ones; the method was immunoSEQ multiplex PCR. Of about 70,000 clones listed, about 90% are singletons. The sequences come from peripheral blood, collected before any cancer treatment. These receptors all come from a male donor aged 60 or over with stage III squamous cell lung carcinoma.

V and J are TRBV5-4 and TRBJ1-6; D is possibly TRBD1 (5 bases). V was cut by 0 bases and J by 0 bases, with 10 bases left in between. The germline V gene encodes CDR1 SGHNT and CDR2 YYREEE (reference sequence). CDR3 length equals 17 residues. CDR3 residues: CASSLAGGSSYNSPLHF. In DNA form, the CDR3 reads TGTGCCAGCAGCTTGGCCGGGGGGAGCTCCTATAATTCACCCCTCCACTTT.

The chain combines TRBV5-1 with TRBJ2-7; D ambiguous. This CDR3 is built from 14 residues. Trimming shortened V by 2 bases and J by 0 bases, and 9 bases separated the two germline ends. Germline CDR1 and CDR2: SGHRS and YFSETQ. The CDR3 loop reads CASSFETNSYEQYF. In nucleotides, the CDR3 is TGCGCCAGCAGCTTCGAGACAAACTCCTACGAGCAGTACTTC.

This sequence joins TRBV5-6 and TRBJ2-7, with D hard to call. Per the germline V gene, CDR1 is SGHDT and CDR2 is YYEEEE. The CDR3 loop spans 14 amino acids. The V end was cut by 1 base, the J end by 1 base, with 9 bases between. DNA of the CDR3: TGTGCCAGCAGCTTGACAGTCCAGTCCTACGAGCAGTACTTC. Amino acid sequence: CASSLTVQSYEQYF.

J is TRBJ1-3 and V is TRBV27, with a tentative D call TRBD1 (5 bases). The CDR3 contains 15 residues. Germline values: CDR1 MNHEY, CDR2 SMNVEV (reference sequence). Trimming removed 6 bases at V and 5 bases at J, with 17 bases between. CDR3 in DNA: TGTGCCAGCAGCCAACAGGCGCATGGCCGAAACACCATATATTTT. This sequence encodes CASSQQAHGRNTIYF.

V gene TRBV29-1 combines with J gene TRBJ2-3, with TRBD1 matching over 10 bases. J gave up 1 base and V 6 bases, and 1 base lay outside the gene matches. Per germline, CDR1 SQVTM and CDR2 ANQGSEA. The CDR3 extends over 13 amino acids. CDR3 amino acids: CSVGTGGTDTQYF. The CDR3 DNA sequence: TGCAGCGTAGGGACAGGGGGCACAGATACGCAGTATTTT.

This clone turned up a few times. The chain combines TRBV7-2 with TRBJ1-1; D call uncertain. CDR3 length equals 12 residues. Trimming cost V 2 bases and J 4 bases, with 5 bases left between them. The germline V gene encodes CDR1 SGHTA and CDR2 FQGNSA. The CDR3 protein is CASSLRVTEAFF. The CDR3 bases are TGTGCCAGCAGCTTACGGGTCACTGAAGCTTTCTTT.

The CDR3 DNA sequence: TGTGCCAGCTCTCGTCATGGAGGGTACGAGCAGTACGTC. The encoded protein is CASSRHGGYEQYV. The rearrangement uses TRBV18 and TRBJ2-7, with D perhaps matching TRBD2 (6 bases). V lost 6 bases to trimming and J lost 4 bases, with 13 bases between them. This CDR3 is built from 13 residues. The germline V gene has CDR1 KGHSH and CDR2 LQKENI.

About this clone itself: Relative to the germline gene, one junction end is altered; a read error may explain this. The V and J genes are TRBV2 and TRBJ2-3; D uncertain. Looked up from germline, CDR1 is SNHLY and CDR2 is FYNNEI. This CDR3 region has 11 residues. The CDR3 reads CASNERDAQYF. Written as DNA, the CDR3 is TGTGCCAGCAATGAAAGGGATGCGCAGTATTTT.

The chain joins TRBV15 to TRBJ2-2; TRBD1 matches 7 bases. The CDR3 covers 16 residues. Per the germline V gene, CDR1 is LNHNV and CDR2 is YYDKDF (reference sequence). V trimming: 3 bases; J trimming: 4 bases; junction bases outside the gene matches: 8. CDR3 DNA: TGTGCCACCAGCAGGTCCGGGACAGTTGGCACCGGGGAGCTGTTTTTT. This sequence encodes CATSRSGTVGTGELFF.

This chain joins TRBV7-8 and TRBJ2-1; no definite D call. The CDR3 loop spans 13 amino acids. Germline values: CDR1 SGHVS, CDR2 FQNEAQ. V shed 0 bases and J shed 5 bases, with 5 bases lying between them. CDR3 nucleotide sequence: TGTGCCAGCAGCTTAGCGAGAGACAATGAGCAGTTCTTC. Translation: CASSLARDNEQFF.

The chain is built from TRBV30 and TRBJ1-3, with D unclear. V dropped 7 bases and J dropped 0 bases, with 13 bases sitting between them. Germline-derived CDR1 and CDR2 are GTSNPN and SVGIG (reference sequence). The CDR3 sequence is 14 residues long. In DNA form, the CDR3 reads TGTGCCTTGGGAGCGGAGGGCTCTGGAAACACCATATATTTT. This sequence encodes CALGAEGSGNTIYF.

V usage is TRBV11-2 and J usage is TRBJ2-7, with 11 nucleotides matching TRBD1. The CDR3 contains 17 residues. CDR1 SGHAT and CDR2 FQNNGV come from the germline V gene. V lost 0 bases, J lost 3 bases, and 7 bases stayed unmatched. Here the CDR3 reads CASSLELGTGGFYEQYF. CDR3 in DNA: TGTGCCAGCAGCTTAGAGCTCGGGACAGGGGGTTTCTACGAGCAGTACTTC.

The V and J genes are TRBV7-8 and TRBJ2-2; 11 bases agree with TRBD2. The trim removed 7 bases at V and 11 bases at J, leaving 3 bases unmatched. Germline lookup yields CDR1 SGHVS and CDR2 FQNEAQ. The length of the CDR3 is 12 residues. The CDR3 DNA sequence: TGTGCCAGCATTAGCGGGGGGGCTGAGCTGTTTTTT. Its translation: CASISGGAELFF.

In its sample, this clone was seen once. The chain combines TRBV19 with TRBJ1-1; D is unresolved. Trimming took 9 bases from V and 1 from J, leaving 9 bases between them. The CDR3 runs to 12 residues. The germline V gene encodes CDR1 LNHDA and CDR2 SQIVND (reference sequence). The CDR3, as DNA: TGTGCCAGCCTCGATACGAACACTGAAGCTTTCTTT. Residues: CASLDTNTEAFF.

This clone turned up a few times. The V and J genes are TRBV9 and TRBJ1-2; D not resolved. The germline V gene has CDR1 SGDLS and CDR2 YYNGEE. Trimming shortened V by 5 bases and J by 5 bases, and 19 bases separated the two germline ends. The CDR3 is 15 residues long. CDR3: CASSREDRVVYGYTF. The CDR3 coding sequence is TGTGCCAGCAGTCGAGAAGATCGCGTCGTATATGGCTACACCTTC.

The J gene is TRBJ2-5, the V gene TRBV6-6; TRBD2 might be the D (5 bases). The CDR3 is 12 residues long. Between the trimmed V and J ends, which lost 6 bases and 5 bases, there was a span of 10 bases. CDR1 is MNHNY and CDR2 is SVGAGI in the germline V gene (reference sequence). The CDR3 spells CASRSTGETQYF. DNA for the CDR3: TGTGCCAGCAGATCGACGGGGGAGACCCAGTACTTC.

The V and J genes are TRBV29-1 and TRBJ1-2; D unresolved. The CDR3 is 12 residues long. The ends were cut back, 0 bases at V and 4 bases at J, with 6 bases in the middle. Per the germline V gene, CDR1 is SQVTM and CDR2 is ANQGSEA. The CDR3 DNA reads as TGCAGCGTTGAAGATTACAGCTATGGCTACACCTTC. Encoded protein: CSVEDYSYGYTF.

V gene TRBV7-2 combines with J gene TRBJ1-3; D is uncertain. Germline-derived CDR1 and CDR2 are SGHTA and FQGNSA. The CDR3 runs 12 residues. V was clipped by 1 base and J by 7 bases, with 5 bases between them. The CDR3 sequence is CASSLDGNTIYF. The CDR3 DNA sequence: TGTGCCAGCAGCTTAGATGGTAACACCATATATTTT.

The chain recombines TRBV14 with TRBJ1-1, with D possibly matching TRBD1 (6 bases). V was trimmed by 1 base and J by 1 base, leaving 13 bases between them. CDR1 SGHDN and CDR2 FVKESK come from the germline V gene. This CDR3 has 16 amino acids. The CDR3 DNA follows: TGTGCCAGCAGCCAAGGAAGGCCGGGGGCGAACACTGAAGCTTTCTTT. Protein sequence: CASSQGRPGANTEAFF.

V and J are TRBV7-9 and TRBJ1-4; D unclear. Trimming stripped 1 base from V and 0 bases from J, with 9 bases between. CDR1 is SEHNR and CDR2 is FQNEAQ in the germline V gene (reference sequence). The CDR3 spans 16 residues. In nucleotides, the CDR3 is TGTGCCAGCAGCTTAGATCGGGGAGCAACTAATGAAAAACTGTTTTTT. It yields the protein CASSLDRGATNEKLFF.